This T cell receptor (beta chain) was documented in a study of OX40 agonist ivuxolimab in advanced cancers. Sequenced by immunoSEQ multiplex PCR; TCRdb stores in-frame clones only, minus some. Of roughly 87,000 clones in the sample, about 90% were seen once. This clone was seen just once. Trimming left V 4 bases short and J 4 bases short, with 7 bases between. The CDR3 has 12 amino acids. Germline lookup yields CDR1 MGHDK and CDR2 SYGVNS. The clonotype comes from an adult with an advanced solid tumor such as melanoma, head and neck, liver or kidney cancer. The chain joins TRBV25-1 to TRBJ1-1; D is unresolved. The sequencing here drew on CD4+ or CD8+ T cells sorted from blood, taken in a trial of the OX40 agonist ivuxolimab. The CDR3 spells CASSVLGTEAFF. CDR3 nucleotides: TGTGCCAGCAGTGTATTGGGCACTGAAGCTTTCTTT.